This T cell receptor beta chain was captured in a study of CD4 T cell repertoires in COVID-19. The overall study: After 10 days of IL-2 expansion, CFSE-low cells were relabeled and restimulated with other coronavirus spikes.

Samples came from patients recovered from mild-to-severe COVID-19. Sequencing was done directly on freshly isolated, uncultured memory T cells. The CDR3 extends over 11 amino acids. Germline lookup yields CDR1 SEHNR and CDR2 FQNEAQ (reference sequence). The V end lost 5 bases, the J end lost 8 bases, and 7 bases lay between the germline ends. The protocol was immunoSEQ multiplex PCR, while the TCRdb copy is restricted to in-frame clones and leaves out a portion. This table holds approximately 75,000 clones, under 90% found once. Overall study findings and caveats: SARS-CoV and/or HKU1 spike cultures shared between 7 and 25% of SARS-CoV-2 clonotypes.

As to this clone: Its target is unknown.

This sequence was found in a human donor who had COVID-19. Source: CD4+ T cells from peripheral blood, taken after recovery from COVID-19. This rearrangement joins TRBV7-9 to TRBJ2-1; D is unclear. The DNA for the CDR3 is TGTGCCAGCAGCAACGGCTATGAGCAGTTCTTC. Residues: CASSNGYEQFF.